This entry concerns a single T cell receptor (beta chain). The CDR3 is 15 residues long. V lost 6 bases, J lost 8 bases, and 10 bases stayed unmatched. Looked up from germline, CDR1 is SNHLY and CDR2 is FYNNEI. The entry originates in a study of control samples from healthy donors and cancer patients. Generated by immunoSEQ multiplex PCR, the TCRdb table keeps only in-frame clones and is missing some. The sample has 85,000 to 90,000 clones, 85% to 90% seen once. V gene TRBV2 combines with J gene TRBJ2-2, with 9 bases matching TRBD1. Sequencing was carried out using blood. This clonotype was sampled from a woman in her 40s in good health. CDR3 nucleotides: TGTGCCAGCAGACAGGGGGCGGATATTTCGGGGGAGCTGTTTTTT. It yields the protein CASRQGADISGELFF.